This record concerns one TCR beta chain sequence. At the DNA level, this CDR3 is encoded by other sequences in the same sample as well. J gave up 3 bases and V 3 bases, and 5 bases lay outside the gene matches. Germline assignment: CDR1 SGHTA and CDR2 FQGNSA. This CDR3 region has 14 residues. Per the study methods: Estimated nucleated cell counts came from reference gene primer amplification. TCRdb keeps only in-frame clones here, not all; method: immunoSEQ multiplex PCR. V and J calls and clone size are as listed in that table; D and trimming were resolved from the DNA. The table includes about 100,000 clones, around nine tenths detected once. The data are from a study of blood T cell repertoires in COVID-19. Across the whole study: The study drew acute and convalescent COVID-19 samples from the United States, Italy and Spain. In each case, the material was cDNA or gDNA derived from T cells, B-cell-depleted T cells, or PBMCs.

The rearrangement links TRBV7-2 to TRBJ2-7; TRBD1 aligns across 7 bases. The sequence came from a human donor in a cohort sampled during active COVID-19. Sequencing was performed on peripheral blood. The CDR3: CASSFGTANYEQYF. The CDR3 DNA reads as TGTGCCAGCAGCTTCGGGACAGCGAACTACGAGCAGTACTTC. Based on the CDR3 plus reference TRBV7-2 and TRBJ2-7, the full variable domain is GAGVSQSPSNKVTEKGKDVELRCDPISGHTALYWYRQSLGQGLEFLIYFQGNSAPDKSGLPSDRFSAERTGGSVSTLTIQRTQQEDSAVYLCASSFGTANYEQYFGPGTRLTVT.